These 17 T cell receptor beta chains were sequenced from one sample in a study of synovial regulatory T cells in juvenile arthritis. Here immunoSEQ multiplex PCR was the method, and the copy in TCRdb shows in-frame clones only, minus some. Here the sample table reports roughly 9,200 clones. Sequenced: Treg cells from blood. Subset here: remaining (HLA-DR-negative) circulating blood Treg cells. These receptors were collected from a donor aged 2-30 years with juvenile idiopathic arthritis.

This clone is identified as medium-sized (0.01 to 0.1%) from frequency. The chain uses TRBV5-4 and TRBJ1-1. The CDR3 totals 13 residues. The coding DNA is unavailable. Germline V CDR1 and CDR2: SGHNT, YYREEE (reference sequence). CDR3 sequence: CASSIPYGTEAFF.

V usage is TRBV5-4 and J usage is TRBJ1-4; TCRdb calls TRBD1, which cannot be checked without DNA. This CDR3 region has 14 residues. No DNA sequence is on record. Germline assignment: CDR1 SGHNT and CDR2 YYREEE (reference sequence). CDR3 protein: CASSKGVINEKLFF.

The genes are TRBV6-1 and TRBJ2-7; TCRdb returns TRBD2, unconfirmable since there is no DNA. Germline assignment: CDR1 MNHNS and CDR2 SASEGT. The CDR3 spans 16 residues. The DNA is unrecorded. CDR3 region: CASSELAGGHHYEQYF.

The chain combines TRBV7-3 with TRBJ2-7; TCRdb outputs TRBD1, but without DNA this stays unchecked. Looked up from germline, CDR1 is SGHTA and CDR2 is FQGTGA. The CDR3 is 13 amino acids. DNA for this receptor is not on file. The CDR3 here is CASSADRGYEQYF. Combining the CDR3 with reference TRBV7-3 and TRBJ2-7 gives the whole variable domain GAGVSQTPSNKVTEKGKYVELRCDPISGHTALYWYRQSLGQGPEFLIYFQGTGAADDSGLPNDRFFAVRPEGSVSTLKIQRTERGDSAVYLCASSADRGYEQYFGPGTRLTVT.

The chain carries TRBV5-8 and TRBJ1-5. The CDR3 runs to 15 residues. The entry carries no DNA sequence. Germline assignment: CDR1 SGHTS and CDR2 YDEGEE. The CDR3 loop is CASNPTGGDNQPQHF.

This chain links TRBV29-1 with TRBJ1-5; with no DNA, the TCRdb D assignment of TRBD1 cannot be verified. The V gene's germline CDR1 is SQVTM and CDR2 ANQGSEA. This CDR3 region has 13 residues. The record lacks a DNA sequence. This CDR3 reads CSVVGQGGQPQHF.

The chain combines TRBV5-6 with TRBJ2-1; the TCRdb D gene call, TRBD1, has no DNA to confirm it. Germline values: CDR1 SGHDT, CDR2 YYEEEE. The CDR3 contains 15 residues. No DNA was logged. CDR3 loop: CASSWGQETYNEQFF.

V and J are TRBV25-1 and TRBJ1-5; with no DNA, the TCRdb D assignment of TRBD1 cannot be verified. Germline CDR1 and CDR2: MGHDK and SYGVNS. The CDR3 is made up of 13 amino acids. DNA is not on record. The CDR3 loop is CASGTGPNQPQHF.

The chain employs TRBV6-1 and TRBJ2-7; the TRBD1 assignment by TCRdb is unverifiable without DNA. CDR1 and CDR2 from the germline V gene are MNHNS and SASEGT. The CDR3 runs to 14 residues. A DNA sequence was not provided. The CDR3 protein is CASSEDRDYYEQYF.

The gene calls are TRBV4-1 and TRBJ1-3; lacking DNA, the TRBD1 call made by TCRdb goes unchecked. The germline CDR1 and CDR2 sequences are MGHRA and YSYEKL. This CDR3 region has 15 residues. The nucleotide record is missing. The CDR3 sequence is CASSPGHGSGNTIYF.

The chain has TRBV5-1 and TRBJ2-5. The length of the CDR3 is 14 residues. Nucleotide data are not available. Looked up from germline, CDR1 is SGHRS and CDR2 is YFSETQ. CDR3 in amino acids: CASGQGGTRETQYF.

Judged by frequency, this clone is medium-sized (0.01 to 0.1%). This chain joins TRBV19 and TRBJ1-1; the D gene TCRdb calls, TRBD1, cannot be checked with no DNA. Germline CDR1 LNHDA, CDR2 SQIVND (reference sequence). This CDR3 has 14 residues. No DNA sequence was recorded. This CDR3 reads CASSTGTGLTEAFF.

This sequence joins TRBV5-1 and TRBJ2-3. This CDR3 is built from 13 residues. No DNA sequence was recorded. From germline, CDR1 is SGHRS and CDR2 YFSETQ. The chain's CDR3 is CASSSDGTDTQYF. Full variable domain (remainder filled in from reference TRBV5-1 and TRBJ2-3): KAGVTQTPRYLIKTRGQQVTLSCSPISGHRSVSWYQQTPGQGLQFLFEYFSETQRNKGNFPGRFSGRQFSNSRSEMNVSTLELGDSALYLCASSSDGTDTQYFGPGTRLTVL.

V and J are TRBV28 and TRBJ2-7; as DNA is missing, the TRBD1 call by TCRdb cannot be tested. The CDR3 is made up of 13 amino acids. No DNA sequence was recorded. Germline lookup yields CDR1 MDHEN and CDR2 SYDVKM. This chain's CDR3 is CASRRTGNYEQYF.

The J gene is TRBJ1-1, the V gene TRBV28. This CDR3 contains 13 residues. No DNA is given. Germline loops: CDR1 MDHEN, CDR2 SYDVKM. The CDR3 sequence is CASSWGVGTEAFF.

This chain uses TRBV21-1 with TRBJ2-1; TCRdb designates TRBD2, a call that cannot be tested without DNA. TRBV21-1 corresponds to a pseudogene. The CDR3 contains 17 residues. No DNA sequence is on record. The CDR3 is CASSENPGLAGGNEQFF.

The chain is built from TRBV28 and TRBJ1-4; without DNA, the TCRdb call of TRBD1 cannot be checked. Germline CDR1 MDHEN, CDR2 SYDVKM. The CDR3 extends over 11 amino acids. No coding sequence is recorded. CDR3 region: CASSLRGLLFF.